These 28 T cell receptor beta chains were sequenced from one sample in a study. TCRdb processed the RT-PCR reads anew with MiXCR; each CDR3 protein has one entry. The data contain more than 600,000 distinct CDR3 sequences, about 14% of them singletons. The sample was memory CD4+ T cells from blood. These receptors all come from a female donor in good health, serving as a healthy control.

The genes are TRBV28 and TRBJ2-2; 8 nucleotides match TRBD2. The ends lost 5 bases at V and 7 bases at J; junction bases unmatched: 9. This CDR3 spans 15 amino acids. Germline CDR1 and CDR2: MDHEN and SYDVKM. The CDR3 loop reads CASSPGTRGHGELFF. The CDR3, as DNA: TGTGCCAGCAGTCCAGGGACTAGAGGGCACGGGGAGCTGTTTTTT.

This chain joins TRBV4-1 and TRBJ2-1; 14 bases map to TRBD2. This CDR3 has 16 residues. Germline loops: CDR1 MGHRA, CDR2 YSYEKL. V gave up 3 bases and J gave up 7 bases; unmatched junction bases: 5. CDR3 region: CASSQAGTSGRNEQFF. The CDR3 DNA follows: TGCGCCAGCAGCCAGGCCGGGACTAGCGGGAGAAATGAGCAGTTCTTC.

This clonotype was seen repeatedly, ten times or more. This chain links TRBV4-3 with TRBJ2-4; D call uncertain. The CDR3 runs to 14 residues. Germline CDR1 and CDR2: LGHNA and YSLEER. Trimming left V 0 bases short and J 7 bases short, with 10 bases between. CDR3 coding DNA: TGCGCCAGCAGCCAAGACCCAGTATTCAACATTCAGTACTTC. Protein sequence: CASSQDPVFNIQYF.

This clonotype was counted a few times. The chain links TRBV20-1 to TRBJ1-6; D not certain. The CDR3 is made up of 13 amino acids. Germline V lookup: CDR1 DFQATT, CDR2 SNEGSKA (reference sequence). Trimming took off 5 bases at V and 9 bases at J, with 14 bases between the two ends. The CDR3 sequence is CSAPYSRSSPLHF. The CDR3 region has the DNA TGCAGTGCTCCCTACTCTCGTAGTTCACCCCTCCACTTT.

In its sample, this clonotype was seen many times. The chain couples TRBV7-2 to TRBJ2-7; 7 bases line up with TRBD1. Germline-derived CDR1 and CDR2 are SGHTA and FQGNSA. This CDR3 spans 14 amino acids. V was clipped by 4 bases and J by 5 bases; unmatched bases: 8. In DNA, the CDR3 is TGTGCCAGCAGCTCCGACAGGGTAAGCCACGAGCAGTACTTC. This sequence encodes CASSSDRVSHEQYF.

This clonotype was recorded at least ten times. The chain has TRBV27 and TRBJ2-1; 8 bases line up with TRBD2. With 5 bases clipped from V and 2 bases from J, the junction kept 2 bases outside the gene matches. CDR1 and CDR2 from the germline V gene are MNHEY and SMNVEV (reference sequence). The CDR3 runs to 14 residues. The CDR3 DNA sequence: TGTGCCAGCAGTGTTAGCGGGACCTACAATGAGCAGTTCTTC. Amino acids: CASSVSGTYNEQFF.

The chain uses TRBV6-4 and TRBJ2-3, with D unresolved. The CDR3 covers 13 residues. Germline V CDR1 and CDR2: MRHNA, SNTAGT. Trimming left V 2 bases short and J 6 bases short, with 9 bases between. In DNA form, the CDR3 reads TGTGCCAGCAGTGACGGTGTTGGGGATACGCAGTATTTT. Amino acid sequence: CASSDGVGDTQYF.

This clonotype has at least ten counts. This chain joins TRBV12-3 or TRBV12-4 and TRBJ1-5, with D possibly matching TRBD1 (5 bases). This CDR3 is built from 13 residues. V lost 6 bases to trimming and J lost 7 bases, with 13 bases between them. CDR3 sequence reads: CASSGGEGQPQHF. CDR3 coding DNA: TGTGCCAGCAGCGGGGGAGAGGGGCAGCCCCAGCATTTT.

The chain is built from TRBV20-1 and TRBJ1-2; D is undetermined. Germline values: CDR1 DFQATT, CDR2 SNEGSKA (reference sequence). The CDR3 spans 11 residues. V lost 1 base and J 4 bases, leaving 4 bases between the germline ends. The CDR3 DNA follows: TGCAGTGCTAGAGGGGGCTATGGCTACACCTTC. Amino acid sequence: CSARGGYGYTF.

The chain uses TRBV5-1 and TRBJ2-1, with 7 bases aligning to TRBD1. J lost 3 bases, V lost 5 bases, and 8 bases had no gene match. Germline assignment: CDR1 SGHRS and CDR2 YFSETQ. There are 15 residues in the CDR3. For the CDR3, the DNA is TGCGCCAGCAGGGGACCGGGACAGTACTACAATGAGCAGTTCTTC. It translates to CASRGPGQYYNEQFF.

The sample holds many counts of this clonotype. The chain uses TRBV29-1 and TRBJ2-3; D is possibly TRBD1 (7 bases). Germline V lookup: CDR1 SQVTM, CDR2 ANQGSEA. This CDR3 has 15 amino acids. Between the trimmed V and J ends, which lost 6 bases and 1 base, there was a span of 17 bases. In DNA form, the CDR3 reads TGCAGCGTGGCCAACAGGGGCGGGGGCACAGATACGCAGTATTTT. It translates to CSVANRGGGTDTQYF.

This clonotype was detected ten times or more. V usage is TRBV20-1 and J usage is TRBJ2-1; D is ambiguous. This CDR3 spans 12 amino acids. From germline, CDR1 is DFQATT and CDR2 SNEGSKA (reference sequence). The ends were cut back, 2 bases at V and 4 bases at J, with 6 bases in the middle. The CDR3 spells CSARTDYNEQFF. The CDR3 region has the DNA TGCAGTGCTAGAACCGATTACAATGAGCAGTTCTTC.

The chain carries TRBV6-2 or TRBV6-3 and TRBJ2-1, with no clear D. Germline-derived CDR1 and CDR2 are MNHEY and SVGEGT. V dropped 7 bases and J dropped 7 bases, with 11 bases sitting between them. The CDR3 has 12 residues. DNA of the CDR3: TGTGCCAGCAAGGCGTCGTGGAATGAGCAGTTCTTC. This encodes CASKASWNEQFF.

This chain uses TRBV27 with TRBJ2-7, with D perhaps TRBD2 (5 bases). V was trimmed by 5 bases and J by 0 bases, leaving 14 bases between them. Germline V gene lookup returns CDR1 MNHEY and CDR2 SMNVEV (reference sequence). The CDR3 is 15 residues long. CDR3 amino acids: CASSPVGNPSYEQYF. CDR3 coding DNA: TGTGCCAGCAGTCCTGTCGGGAACCCCTCCTACGAGCAGTACTTC.

This clonotype has more than one count but fewer than ten. J is TRBJ2-1 and V is TRBV5-1; 7 nucleotides align to TRBD2. Germline V CDR1 and CDR2: SGHRS, YFSETQ. Trimming at V came to 6 bases and at J to 1 base, leaving 7 bases not matched to a gene. The CDR3 loop spans 15 amino acids. This CDR3 reads CASTLGAGSYNEQFF. The CDR3 region has the DNA TGCGCCAGCACCCTCGGAGCGGGGTCCTACAATGAGCAGTTCTTC.

This clonotype was found many times. This chain's CDR3 is CASIRTPLFEKLFF. DNA of the CDR3: TGTGCCAGCATCCGGACCCCGCTATTCGAAAAACTGTTTTTT. The chain is built from TRBV12-3 or TRBV12-4 and TRBJ1-4; D remains unclear. Trimming removed 7 bases at V and 8 bases at J, with 17 bases between. This CDR3 has 14 residues.

This clonotype was observed a few times. The V gene is TRBV4-3, the J gene TRBJ2-6; D gene ambiguous. Trimming left V 3 bases short and J 2 bases short, with 5 bases between. The CDR3 has 14 amino acids. Germline V lookup: CDR1 LGHNA, CDR2 YSLEER. CDR3 sequence reads: CASSHRTGANVLTF. CDR3 coding DNA: TGCGCCAGCAGCCACAGGACTGGGGCCAACGTCCTGACTTTC.

V gene TRBV20-1 combines with J gene TRBJ1-5; D not certain. The length of the CDR3 is 15 residues. The V gene's germline CDR1 is DFQATT and CDR2 SNEGSKA (reference sequence). V lost 1 base and J 5 bases, leaving 15 bases between the germline ends. The CDR3 region has the DNA TGCAGTGCTAGAGCTGGTGGACCACTCGATCAGCCCCAGCATTTT. Translating gives CSARAGGPLDQPQHF.

This clonotype occurred many times. V gene TRBV12-3 or TRBV12-4 combines with J gene TRBJ1-5; a weak D match, TRBD1 (5 bases). V lost 1 base, J lost 6 bases, and 13 bases lay in between. This CDR3 is 15 amino acids long. CDR3 DNA sequence: TGTGCCAGCAGTTTAGACGGGGCGCAGACTCAGCCCCAGCATTTT. Translated: CASSLDGAQTQPQHF.

This sequence joins TRBV6-1 and TRBJ2-2, with TRBD1 matching over 9 bases. Germline assignment: CDR1 MNHNS and CDR2 SASEGT. The V and J ends lost 11 bases and 6 bases, in that order; junction bases with no gene match: 13. This CDR3 contains 15 residues. CDR3 DNA: TGTGCCGGAAGATGGACAGGGGATGAGTCCGGGGAGCTGTTTTTT. Protein sequence: CAGRWTGDESGELFF.

The chain employs TRBV18 and TRBJ1-4; perhaps TRBD1 as D (5 bases). Deletions cut 1 base from V and 7 bases from J, with 16 bases between. The CDR3 extends over 16 amino acids. CDR1 and CDR2 (germline): KGHSH, LQKENI. The CDR3 bases are TGTGCCAGCTCACCACTTTATCAAGGGACGACTGAAAAACTGTTTTTT. Translated: CASSPLYQGTTEKLFF.

The table lists this clonotype with a few counts. V is TRBV5-5 and J is TRBJ2-5, with D perhaps TRBD1 or TRBD2 (6 bases each). Trimming took 0 bases from V and 2 from J, leaving 11 bases between them. In germline, CDR1 is SGHKS, CDR2 YYEKEE (reference sequence). The CDR3 extends over 15 amino acids. CDR3 sequence (DNA): TGTGCCAGCAGCTTGGTTAGGGGGGCACAAGAGACCCAGTACTTC. Amino acids: CASSLVRGAQETQYF.

The chain has TRBV28 and TRBJ2-1; 10 nucleotides agree with TRBD2. The CDR3 has 13 residues. The V and J ends lost 10 bases and 6 bases, in that order; junction bases with no gene match: 6. Germline V gene lookup returns CDR1 MDHEN and CDR2 SYDVKM. The DNA for the CDR3 is TGTGCCACCCTCTCTAGCGGGAGCAATGAGCAGTTCTTC. Its protein is CATLSSGSNEQFF.

This clonotype was observed a handful of times. The genes are TRBV19 and TRBJ2-7, with D perhaps matching TRBD2 (5 bases). Germline V gene lookup returns CDR1 LNHDA and CDR2 SQIVND (reference sequence). Trimming left V 0 bases short and J 2 bases short, with 20 bases between. This CDR3 region has 18 residues. The CDR3 coding sequence is TGTGCCAGTAGTATAGATCTATTGGAGGCGGGTCGCACCTACGAGCAGTACTTC. Translating gives CASSIDLLEAGRTYEQYF.

The chain uses TRBV10-3 and TRBJ1-3; 7 bases match TRBD1. This CDR3 region has 14 residues. Germline CDR1 ENHRY, CDR2 SYGVKD. Trimming cost V 10 bases and J 2 bases; bases outside gene matches: 8. CDR3 coding DNA: TGTGCCACCGCTACCGGGACAGCTGGAAACACCATATATTTT. As protein: CATATGTAGNTIYF.

The V call is TRBV20-1, the J call TRBJ1-1; D gene unclear. CDR1 DFQATT and CDR2 SNEGSKA come from the germline V gene (reference sequence). V lost 1 base and J 6 bases, leaving 18 bases between the germline ends. The CDR3 is made up of 15 amino acids. CDR3 sequence: CSARGPSSSSPEAFF. Here the CDR3 DNA reads TGCAGTGCTAGAGGCCCCTCCAGTTCTTCGCCTGAAGCTTTCTTT.

V and J are TRBV9 and TRBJ2-1; D gene unclear. The CDR3 loop spans 14 amino acids. Germline assignment: CDR1 SGDLS and CDR2 YYNGEE. V lost 3 bases and J 3 bases, leaving 10 bases between the germline ends. This CDR3 reads CASSAQLLYNEQFF. In nucleotides, the CDR3 is TGTGCCAGCAGCGCCCAACTTCTCTACAATGAGCAGTTCTTC.

The V and J genes are TRBV3-1 and TRBJ2-5, with D possibly TRBD2 on 5 matching bases. Germline V CDR1 and CDR2: LGHDT, YNNKEL (reference sequence). The CDR3 totals 14 residues. The ends were cut back, 0 bases at V and 9 bases at J, with 14 bases in the middle. The CDR3 DNA sequence: TGTGCCAGCAGCCAAGAAGGGAGCGTGCGGGCCCAGTACTTC. Its protein product is CASSQEGSVRAQYF.